Listed here is a single TCR beta chain. The antigen remains unidentified. No fewer than 6.5 million PBMCs went into each sample. This entry belongs to a study of blood T cells in healthy people across ages. Whole-study findings and limits: Correlation between TCR beta diversity and naive T cell percentage was strong.

A second PCR, run for roughly 7 to 12 cycles, used a sample-barcoded 5' primer plus a J-beta primer mix. Every cDNA molecule bore a tag from a template-switch adaptor containing 12 random nucleotides. There were at least 2.5 million CDR3-containing paired-end reads obtained from each sample. TCRdb ran MiXCR on the 5' RACE reads and lists one entry per CDR3 protein. The sample contains about 680,000 distinct CDR3 sequences, approximately 49% of which appear only once. The V gene's germline CDR1 is MNHNS and CDR2 SASEGT. CDR3 length: 17 amino acids. After removal of 5 bases from V and 1 base from J, the junction contained 13 bases not matched to a gene.

V usage is TRBV6-1 and J usage is TRBJ2-5; 7 bases map to TRBD1. The clonotype comes from a woman between 55 and 75 years old in good health. The sequenced sample consisted of blood. CDR3 sequence: CASSRQGRASIQETQYF. The CDR3 DNA is TGTGCCAGCAGTCGACAGGGACGTGCATCGATCCAAGAGACCCAGTACTTC.